This entry is about one T cell receptor (beta chain). The antigen is undetermined. One end of the junction is discordant with germline, which a read error may explain. TCRdb's copy holds only in-frame clones and misses some; the assay was immunoSEQ multiplex PCR. The repertoire has some 90,000 clones, over 75% of them found once; the top ten carry about 4.5%. The data originate from a study of OX40 agonist ivuxolimab in advanced cancers. Study context: Eligibility admitted prior anti-PD-1, anti-PD-L1 or anti-CTLA-4 therapy; 40% had some.

Notes on the study in general: There were, on average, more expanded clones in CD8+ T cells than in CD4+.

The germline V gene has CDR1 MNHEY and CDR2 SMNVEV (reference sequence). The CDR3 covers 13 residues. Sequencing used CD4+ or CD8+ T cells sorted from blood, obtained in a trial of the OX40 agonist ivuxolimab. V is TRBV27 and J is TRBJ2-5, with D unclear. The source of this sequence is an adult with an advanced solid tumor such as melanoma, head and neck, liver or kidney cancer. In DNA form, the CDR3 reads TGTGCCAGCAGTTTCATAGCTCAAGGGACCCAGTACTTC. This gives the protein CASSFIAQGTQYF.